This TCR beta chain was retrieved from a study of tumour-infiltrating T cells in Burkitt lymphoma. At the level of the study: This cohort included all epidemiological subtypes of Burkitt lymphoma. Overall and progression-free survival were predicted by productive clonality.

The CDR3 is 16 amino acids. CDR1 and CDR2 from the germline V gene are SGHVS and FQNEAQ. Trimming stripped 2 bases from V and 5 bases from J, with 15 bases between. Clones were sequenced by immunoSEQ multiplex PCR, and TCRdb holds only the in-frame ones, with some missing. The table lists about 1,400 clones, more than 9.5% of them singletons, with 11% to 15% in the top ten. Study-wide findings and caveats: Several public clonotypes were shared across many Burkitt lymphoma patients.

Remarks on this clone: The antigen remains unidentified.

This clonotype was sampled from a human donor with Burkitt lymphoma. V is TRBV7-8 and J is TRBJ1-4; no reliable D call. The sequencing sample was made of tumor tissue. The CDR3 loop reads CASSLHPGIRNEKLFF. CDR3 DNA sequence: TGTGCCAGCAGCTTACATCCGGGGATAAGGAATGAAAAACTGTTTTTT. The whole variable domain, remainder taken from reference TRBV7-8 and TRBJ1-4, is GAGVSQSPRYKVAKRGQDVALRCDPISGHVSLFWYQQALGQGPEFLTYFQNEAQLDKSGLPSDRFFAERPEGSVSTLKIQRTQQEDSAVYLCASSLHPGIRNEKLFFGSGTQLSVL.